This T cell receptor (beta chain) was found in a study of Graves' ophthalmopathy and Graves' hyperthyroidism. Study-wide findings and caveats: Ophthalmopathy progression predictions by the model showed about 75% specificity and approximately 69% sensitivity.

RNA transcripts were the template, and TCR beta CDR3 regions were amplified from them. After a first-round RT-PCR with HTBI primers, a second-round multiplex PCR was run. Using its own MiXCR run on the multiplex PCR reads, TCRdb lists one record per CDR3 protein. Of about 660,000 distinct CDR3 sequences listed, roughly 39% are singletons. Comment on this clonotype: Its target is unknown.

The length of the CDR3 is 16 residues. V lost 6 bases and J lost 7, with 21 bases in between. The germline V gene encodes CDR1 MGHDK and CDR2 SYGVNS. The genes are TRBV25-1 and TRBJ1-4; a possible D gene is TRBD1 (6 bases). The sequence derives from an adult man with Graves' ophthalmopathy. The material sequenced was peripheral blood. The DNA of the CDR3 is TGTGCCAGCAGCCAAGATCGAGGCAGGGGACGTGAAAAACTGTTTTTT. Translating it yields CASSQDRGRGREKLFF. Full variable domain (missing parts from reference TRBV25-1 and TRBJ1-4): EADIYQTPRYLVIGTGKKITLECSQTMGHDKMYWYQQDPGMELHLIHYSYGVNSTEKGDLSSESTVSRIRTEHFPLTLESARPSHTSQYLCASSQDRGRGREKLFFGSGTQLSVL.